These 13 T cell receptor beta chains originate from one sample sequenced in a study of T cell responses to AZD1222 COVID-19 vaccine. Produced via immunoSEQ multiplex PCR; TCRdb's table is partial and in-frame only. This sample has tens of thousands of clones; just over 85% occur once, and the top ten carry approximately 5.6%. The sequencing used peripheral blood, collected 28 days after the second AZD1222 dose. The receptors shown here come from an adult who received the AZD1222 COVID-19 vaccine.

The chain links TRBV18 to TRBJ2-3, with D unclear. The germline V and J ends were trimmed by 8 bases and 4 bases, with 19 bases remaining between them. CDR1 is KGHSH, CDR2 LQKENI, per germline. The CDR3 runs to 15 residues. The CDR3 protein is CASADPRRYSDTQYF. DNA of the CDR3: TGTGCCAGCGCCGACCCGAGGCGATATTCAGATACGCAGTATTTT.

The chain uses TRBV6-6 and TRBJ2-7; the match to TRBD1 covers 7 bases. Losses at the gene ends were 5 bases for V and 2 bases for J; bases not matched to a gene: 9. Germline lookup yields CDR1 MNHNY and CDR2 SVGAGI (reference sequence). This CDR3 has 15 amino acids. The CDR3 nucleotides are TGTGCCAGCAGTACCCGGAAGGGGGCGGCCTACGAGCAGTACTTC. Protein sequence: CASSTRKGAAYEQYF.

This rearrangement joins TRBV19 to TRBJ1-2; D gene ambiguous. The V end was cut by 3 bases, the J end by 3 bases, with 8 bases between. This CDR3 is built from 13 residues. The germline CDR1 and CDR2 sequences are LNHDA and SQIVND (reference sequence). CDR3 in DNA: TGTGCCAGTAGTATCACCGTGGACTATGGCTACACCTTC. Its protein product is CASSITVDYGYTF.

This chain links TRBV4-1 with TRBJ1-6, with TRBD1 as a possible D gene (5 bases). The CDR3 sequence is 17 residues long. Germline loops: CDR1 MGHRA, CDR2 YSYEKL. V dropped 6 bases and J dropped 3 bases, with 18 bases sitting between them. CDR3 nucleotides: TGCGCCAGCAGTCTTATAGAGGGGCCTATCTATAATTCACCCCTCCACTTT. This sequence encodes CASSLIEGPIYNSPLHF.

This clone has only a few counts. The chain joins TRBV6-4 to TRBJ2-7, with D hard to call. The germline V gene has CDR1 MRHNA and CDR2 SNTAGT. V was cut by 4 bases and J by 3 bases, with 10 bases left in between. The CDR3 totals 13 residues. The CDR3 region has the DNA TGTGCCAGCAGTGTGGGCCCAGGCTACGAGCAGTACTTC. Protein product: CASSVGPGYEQYF.

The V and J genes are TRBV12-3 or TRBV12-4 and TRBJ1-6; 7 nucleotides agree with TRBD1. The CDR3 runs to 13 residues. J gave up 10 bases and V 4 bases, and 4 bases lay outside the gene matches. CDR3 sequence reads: CASSWDRGSPLHF. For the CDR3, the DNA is TGTGCCAGCAGTTGGGACAGAGGGTCACCCCTCCACTTT.

The CDR3 spells CSASGGRGSYEQYF. The CDR3 DNA is TGCAGTGCTAGTGGCGGGAGGGGATCCTACGAGCAGTACTTC. J is TRBJ2-7 and V is TRBV20-1, with 9 bases lining up with TRBD2. The CDR3 sequence is 14 residues long. Germline lookup yields CDR1 DFQATT and CDR2 SNEGSKA (reference sequence). J lost 1 base, V lost 3 bases, and 4 bases had no gene match.

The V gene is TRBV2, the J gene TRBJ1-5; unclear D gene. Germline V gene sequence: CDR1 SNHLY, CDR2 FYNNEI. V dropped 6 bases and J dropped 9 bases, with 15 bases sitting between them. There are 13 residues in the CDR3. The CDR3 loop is CASRVTHLGPQHF. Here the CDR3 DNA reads TGTGCCAGCAGAGTGACCCACCTGGGGCCCCAGCATTTT.

The CDR3, as DNA: TGCGCCAGCAGCCCCCGAGGTAGCGGGAGCGAGACCCAGTACTTC. Translated: CASSPRGSGSETQYF. V gene TRBV5-1 combines with J gene TRBJ2-5, with TRBD2 matching 9 bases. Per germline, CDR1 SGHRS and CDR2 YFSETQ. The CDR3 has 15 amino acids. Trimming took 4 bases from V and 5 from J; bases not matched to a gene: 9. The full variable domain, with the rest looked up from reference TRBV5-1 and TRBJ2-5, is KAGVTQTPRYLIKTRGQQVTLSCSPISGHRSVSWYQQTPGQGLQFLFEYFSETQRNKGNFPGRFSGRQFSNSRSEMNVSTLELGDSALYLCASSPRGSGSETQYFGPGTRLLVL.

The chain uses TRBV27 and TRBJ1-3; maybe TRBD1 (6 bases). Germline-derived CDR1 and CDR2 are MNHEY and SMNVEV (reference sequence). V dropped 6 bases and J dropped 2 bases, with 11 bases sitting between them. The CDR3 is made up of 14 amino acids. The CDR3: CASSPRGAGNTIYF. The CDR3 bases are TGTGCCAGCAGCCCCAGGGGTGCTGGAAACACCATATATTTT.

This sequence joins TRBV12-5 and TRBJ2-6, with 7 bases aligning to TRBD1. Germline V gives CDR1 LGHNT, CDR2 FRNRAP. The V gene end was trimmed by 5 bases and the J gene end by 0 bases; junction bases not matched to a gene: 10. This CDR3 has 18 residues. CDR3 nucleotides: TGTGCTAGTGGTCTCCGGGACAGCTCAAGCTCTGGGGCCAACGTCCTGACTTTC. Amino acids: CASGLRDSSSSGANVLTF.

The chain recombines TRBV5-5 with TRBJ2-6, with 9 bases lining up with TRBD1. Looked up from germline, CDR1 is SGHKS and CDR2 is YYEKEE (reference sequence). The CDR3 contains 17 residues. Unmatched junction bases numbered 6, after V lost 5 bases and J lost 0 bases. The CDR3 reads CASSPGTGSSGANVLTF. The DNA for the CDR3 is TGTGCCAGCAGTCCCGGGACAGGGTCCTCTGGGGCCAACGTCCTGACTTTC.

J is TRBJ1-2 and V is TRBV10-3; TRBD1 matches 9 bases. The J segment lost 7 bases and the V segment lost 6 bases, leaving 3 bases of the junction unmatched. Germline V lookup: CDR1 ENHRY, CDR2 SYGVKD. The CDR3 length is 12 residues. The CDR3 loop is CAISGQGSGYTF. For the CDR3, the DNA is TGTGCCATCAGCGGACAGGGGTCTGGCTACACCTTC.